This TCR beta chain came from a study of T cell repertoires in cytomegalovirus infection. Study results and caveats: In two of eight donors, the top clonotype was HLA-C-restricted CMV-specific.

MiXCR, run by TCRdb on the reads, gives a single entry per CDR3 protein. The repertoire holds roughly 300,000 distinct CDR3 sequences, with over 7.5% as singletons. The CDR3 totals 16 residues. After removal of 5 bases from V and 1 base from J, the junction contained 4 bases not matched to a gene. Looked up from germline, CDR1 is LNHDA and CDR2 is SQIVND (reference sequence). This clonotype showed up many times. What it binds is unknown. The origin of this receptor is a human donor in good health (CMV status not recorded). Some clones in this sample may be carry-over from other donors' samples. The sequencing sample was made of PBMCs. V and J are TRBV19 and TRBJ2-5; the match to TRBD2 covers 13 bases. The CDR3 coding sequence is TGTGCCAGTAGTGCCTGGACTAGCGGGGGCCAAGAGACCCAGTACTTC. Protein sequence: CASSAWTSGGQETQYF.